This entry describes one TCR beta chain. The source of the sample is a study of cytomegalovirus exposure and HLA in healthy donors. Study-level background: In an earlier analysis, some 110 million unique TCR beta sequences were found from about 190 million T cells.

Germline values: CDR1 SGHVS, CDR2 FNYEAQ. The CDR3 has 13 residues. V was pared by 2 bases and J by 2 bases, with 6 bases between. The PCR was carried out with 60 Vbeta primers and 13 Jbeta primers. Data came from immunoSEQ multiplex PCR; TCRdb stores just in-frame clones and leaves some out. Among over 200,000 clones listed, around 89% were seen once. The genes are TRBV7-6 and TRBJ1-1; tentative D call: TRBD1 (5 bases). The source is a woman under 30 in good health and CMV-seronegative. Sequencing was performed on PBMCs. The CDR3 region has the DNA TGTGCCAGCAGCTTACAGGGAAACACTGAAGCTTTCTTT. Residues: CASSLQGNTEAFF.